This TCR beta chain was sequenced for a study of beta chain features in type 1 diabetes. Concerning this clone: Its antigen is currently unknown.

Germline assignment: CDR1 SEHNR and CDR2 FQNEAQ (reference sequence). The CDR3 has 15 amino acids. V was clipped by 0 bases and J by 0 bases, with 8 bases between them. Every bit of the isolated RNA underwent reverse transcription, so sequencing read expressed TCRB transcripts. Sequenced by immunoSEQ multiplex PCR; TCRdb stores in-frame clones only, minus some. The sample has 600,000 to 700,000 clones; roughly an eighth are singletons. General study findings and limits: TCRB CDR3s were moderately but significantly shorter in Type 1 diabetes patients in all four CD4+ subsets.

This chain links TRBV7-9 with TRBJ1-1, with a possible D match to TRBD1 (5 bases). The clonotype originates from a man younger than 35 with type 1 diabetes. Material: naive CD4+ T cells from blood. CDR3 region: CASSLARQLNTEAFF. CDR3 DNA sequence: TGTGCCAGCAGCTTAGCAAGACAGCTGAACACTGAAGCTTTCTTT.